A selection of T cell receptor beta chains follows, all from one sample in a study of CD8 T cells in Susac syndrome. A single record per CDR3 protein comes from TCRdb applying MiXCR to the immunoSEQ multiplex PCR reads. The table has 150,000 to 200,000 distinct CDR3 sequences, 90% to 95% seen once. Material for sequencing was CD4+ T cells from PBMCs. The source is a human donor with multiple sclerosis. Each CDR3 is given with its conserved first and last residue. A D gene is named only where the DNA matches it firmly. Clone sizes are given selectively: once, few, many, or a class where the clone is expanded.

clone size	D gene	J gene	V gene	CDR3 protein	CDR3 DNA
-	-	TRBJ2-7	TRBV6-1	CASSEPRAALSYEQYF	TGTGCCAGCAGTGAACCTCGGGCAGCCCTCTCCTACGAGCAGTACTTC
-	-	TRBJ2-3	TRBV27	CASSPGRHHTDTQYF	TGTGCCAGCAGTCCGGGACGCCACCACACAGATACGCAGTATTTT
-	TRBD1	TRBJ2-7	TRBV7-9	CASSLVTGQSYEQYF	TGTGCCAGCAGCTTAGTGACGGGACAGTCCTACGAGCAGTACTTC
-	-	TRBJ1-1	TRBV29-1	CSVDREGAEAFF	TGCAGCGTTGATAGGGAAGGCGCTGAAGCTTTCTTT
-	-	TRBJ2-1	TRBV7-9	CASSPHGTLYNEQFF	TGTGCCAGCAGCCCCCACGGGACCCTCTACAATGAGCAGTTCTTC
-	-	TRBJ2-6	TRBV29-1	CSVGDNSGANVLTF	TGCAGCGTTGGAGACAACTCTGGGGCCAACGTCCTGACTTTC
-	TRBD2	TRBJ2-3	TRBV7-9	CASSLRLQRGDTDTQYF	TGTGCCAGCAGCTTAAGATTACAGCGGGGGGACACAGATACGCAGTATTTT
-	-	TRBJ2-3	TRBV7-2	CASSLDPGVTDTQYF	TGTGCCAGCAGCTTAGACCCGGGAGTGACAGATACGCAGTATTTT
-	-	TRBJ2-5	TRBV4-2	CASSPGVRGVETQYF	TGTGCCAGCAGCCCAGGCGTTAGGGGGGTGGAGACCCAGTACTTC
-	-	TRBJ1-1	TRBV29-1	CSAQGSTNTEAFF	TGCAGCGCCCAGGGGTCCACGAACACTGAAGCTTTCTTT
-	-	TRBJ2-1	TRBV29-1	CSVRGVKQFF	TGCAGCGTTAGAGGGGTGAAACAGTTCTTC
-	-	TRBJ2-6	TRBV29-1	CSVAGPSSGANVLTF	TGCAGCGTCGCCGGACCTTCTTCTGGGGCCAACGTCCTGACTTTC
-	-	TRBJ1-3	TRBV15	CATSRVGDPGNTIYF	TGTGCCACCAGCAGAGTCGGGGATCCTGGAAACACCATATATTTT
-	TRBD2	TRBJ2-1	TRBV14	CASSRTSGNEQFF	TGTGCCAGCAGTCGGACTAGCGGTAATGAGCAGTTCTTC
-	TRBD2	TRBJ2-5	TRBV29-1	CSVQGLAGQETQYF	TGCAGCGTTCAGGGCCTAGCGGGACAAGAGACCCAGTACTTC
-	TRBD1	TRBJ1-4	TRBV20-1	CSARPISTGLGEKLFF	TGCAGTGCTAGACCTATCTCGACAGGGCTGGGGGAAAAACTGTTTTTT
-	-	TRBJ2-4	TRBV7-9	CASSLVVTRELQYF	TGTGCCAGCAGCTTAGTCGTTACCCGCGAACTTCAGTACTTC
-	-	TRBJ1-3	TRBV11-2	CASSSIRHPVTGNTIYF	TGTGCCAGCAGCTCGATACGACACCCGGTTACAGGAAACACCATATATTTT
-	-	TRBJ2-7	TRBV30	CAWTGSSYEQYF	TGTGCCTGGACGGGGAGCTCCTACGAGCAGTACTTC
-	TRBD1	TRBJ2-1	TRBV6-4	CASRRQGGNYNEQFF	TGTGCCAGCAGGAGACAGGGGGGGAACTACAATGAGCAGTTCTTC
-	-	TRBJ2-2	TRBV24-1	CATRQNLWATGELFF	TGTGCCACACGACAGAATCTGTGGGCAACCGGGGAGCTGTTTTTT
-	-	TRBJ1-4	TRBV29-1	CSVAGLINEKLFF	TGCAGCGTTGCGGGACTTATTAATGAAAAACTGTTTTTT
-	-	TRBJ2-1	TRBV5-1	CASSLTGPHNEQFF	TGCGCCAGCAGCTTGACGGGGCCCCACAATGAGCAGTTCTTC
-	TRBD2	TRBJ2-7	TRBV29-1	CSPGGRAIREQYF	TGCAGCCCGGGGGGGCGCGCAATAAGGGAGCAGTACTTC
-	-	TRBJ2-3	TRBV20-1	CSARSTGSTDTQYF	TGCAGTGCTAGATCTACGGGGAGCACAGATACGCAGTATTTT
-	-	TRBJ1-1	TRBV3-1	CASSHLSATHGPNTEAFF	TGTGCCAGCAGCCATTTATCAGCTACCCACGGGCCGAACACTGAAGCTTTCTTT
-	TRBD2	TRBJ2-1	TRBV5-6	CASSLLRGGSNNEQFF	TGTGCCAGCAGCTTGCTACGGGGGGGCAGCAACAATGAGCAGTTCTTC
-	-	TRBJ1-5	TRBV12-3/TRBV12-4	CASSIRRPKPQHF	TGTGCCAGCAGTATACGACGTCCGAAGCCCCAGCATTTT
-	TRBD1	TRBJ1-2	TRBV12-3/TRBV12-4	CASSYRLGQENGYTF	TGTGCCAGCAGTTACCGACTCGGACAGGAGAATGGCTACACCTTC
once	-	TRBJ2-5	TRBV6-5	CASRATGPFQETQYF	TGTGCCAGCAGAGCCACTGGACCGTTCCAAGAGACCCAGTACTTC
-	TRBD2	TRBJ2-3	TRBV20-1	CSAPGLVRGDREDTQYF	TGCAGTGCCCCAGGACTAGTTCGGGGGGACCGGGAAGATACGCAGTATTTT